The rows below give T cell receptor beta chains drawn from one sample of a study of cytomegalovirus exposure and HLA in healthy donors. Generated by immunoSEQ multiplex PCR, the TCRdb table keeps only in-frame clones and is missing some. Here the sample spans approximately 92,000 clones, 81% being singletons. The sample taken for sequencing was PBMCs. These receptors all stem from a girl aged 2 to 10 in good health and CMV-seropositive. CDR3s include the opening cysteine and the closing phenylalanine or tryptophan. D genes are given only for firm matches. The size entry is marked missing in some rows and otherwise reads once, few, many or a size class.

V: TRBV6-1; J: TRBJ1-5; D: -; size: -; DNA: TGTGCCAGCAGGGTAGATGGCAATCAGCCCCAGCATTTT; CDR3: CASRVDGNQPQHF
V: TRBV18; J: TRBJ1-2; D: TRBD1; size: -; DNA: TGTGCCAGCTCACCCCAGGGGGCCGCTCAGAACTATGGCTACACCTTC; CDR3: CASSPQGAAQNYGYTF
V: TRBV7-9; J: TRBJ1-1; D: TRBD1; size: -; DNA: TGTGCCATCAGGGGGGGCACTGAAGCTTTCTTT; CDR3: CAIRGGTEAFF
V: TRBV27; J: TRBJ2-7; D: TRBD1; size: -; DNA: TGTGCCAGCAGTGGCCCCCAGGGGGAAGACTACGAGCAGTACTTC; CDR3: CASSGPQGEDYEQYF
V: TRBV7-6; J: TRBJ2-1; D: TRBD2; size: -; DNA: TGTGCCAGCAGCCATTCTAGGACTAGGGGCTACAATGAGCAGTTCTTC; CDR3: CASSHSRTRGYNEQFF
V: TRBV25-1; J: TRBJ2-7; D: -; size: -; DNA: TGTGCCAGCAGTGCGCCGGGATCCCTCCCCTCCTACGAGCAGTACTTC; CDR3: CASSAPGSLPSYEQYF
V: TRBV28; J: TRBJ2-2; D: -; size: -; DNA: TGTGCCAGCAGTCTGACAGGCACGAACACCGGGGAGCTGTTTTTT; CDR3: CASSLTGTNTGELFF
V: TRBV30; J: TRBJ2-5; D: -; size: -; DNA: TGTGCCTGGAGCCCAACATTTGGGGCCATCCAAGAGACCCAGTACTTC; CDR3: CAWSPTFGAIQETQYF
V: TRBV6-1; J: TRBJ2-3; D: -; size: -; DNA: TGTGCCAGCAGTGAAGGGGCAGGCTACACAGATACGCAGTATTTT; CDR3: CASSEGAGYTDTQYF
V: TRBV28; J: TRBJ1-1; D: TRBD1; size: -; DNA: TGTGCCAGCACAACAGGGGGGTTTACTGAAGCTTTCTTT; CDR3: CASTTGGFTEAFF
V: TRBV6-6; J: TRBJ2-7; D: TRBD1; size: -; DNA: TGTGCCAGCAGTTCCGGGACAGGGGACGAGCAGTACTTC; CDR3: CASSSGTGDEQYF
V: TRBV28; J: TRBJ1-5; D: -; size: -; DNA: TGTGCCAGCAGTTTCCCCGGGAATAAGCCCCAGCATTTT; CDR3: CASSFPGNKPQHF
V: TRBV7-8; J: TRBJ1-2; D: TRBD1; size: -; DNA: TGTGCCAGCAGCCCGACAGGGTTGGCCTATGGCTACACCTTC; CDR3: CASSPTGLAYGYTF
V: TRBV6-5; J: TRBJ2-3; D: -; size: -; DNA: TGTGCCAGCAGTTACCGGCTAGAGGGCACAGATACGCAGTATTTT; CDR3: CASSYRLEGTDTQYF
V: TRBV29-1; J: TRBJ2-6; D: -; size: -; DNA: TGCAGCGTTTTGGATCGTCTTGGCGGAAGATCTTCTGGGGCCAACGTCCTGACTTTC; CDR3: CSVLDRLGGRSSGANVLTF
V: TRBV6-1; J: TRBJ1-1; D: TRBD1; size: -; DNA: TGTGCCAGCAGTGAAGGACAGGGGAGGGTAGCTTTCTTT; CDR3: CASSEGQGRVAFF
V: TRBV5-4; J: TRBJ2-1; D: TRBD1; size: -; DNA: TGTGCCAGCACCCTGAGGGGGCCCAGCTCCTACAATGAGCAGTTCTTC; CDR3: CASTLRGPSSYNEQFF
V: TRBV4-1; J: TRBJ2-1; D: TRBD2; size: -; DNA: TGCGCCAGCAGCCAAGGCGGGAGCTCCTACAATGAGCAGTTCTTC; CDR3: CASSQGGSSYNEQFF
V: TRBV6-1; J: TRBJ1-2; D: -; size: -; DNA: TGTGCCAGCAGGTCACAGGCCCAGCTCAACTATGGCTACACCTTC; CDR3: CASRSQAQLNYGYTF
V: TRBV29-1; J: TRBJ1-4; D: TRBD1; size: once; DNA: TGCAGCGCCTCAGGGGGCAGGGAAAAACTGTTTTTT; CDR3: CSASGGREKLFF
V: TRBV6-6; J: TRBJ1-2; D: TRBD1; size: once; DNA: TGTGCCAGCAGTTACGGGGACAGATCCGTCTACACCTTC; CDR3: CASSYGDRSVYTF
V: TRBV30; J: TRBJ2-7; D: TRBD1; size: once; DNA: TGTGCCTGGGCGACAGGGGGTGCCCAACAGTACTTC; CDR3: CAWATGGAQQYF
V: TRBV7-3; J: TRBJ1-4; D: -; size: -; DNA: TGTGCCAGCAGCTTAAACGGGAAAGCAACTAATGAAAAACTGTTTTTT; CDR3: CASSLNGKATNEKLFF